This T cell receptor beta chain appears in the sequencing data of a study of cytomegalovirus exposure and HLA in healthy donors. As for the study in general: Within an early data release were 80 million to 90 million unique TCRs drawn from HLA-typed donors.

V was trimmed by 2 bases and J by 2 bases, leaving 14 bases between them. This CDR3 contains 16 residues. In germline, CDR1 is KGHSH, CDR2 LQKENI. General study results and limits: A missense DCLRE1C variant was associated with V- and J-gene trimming of TCR beta chains in a later analysis, and an independent cohort replicated the association.

On this clone itself: Its target is unknown.

PCR amplification relied on 60 Vbeta primers (plus 13 Jbeta primers). Assay used: immunoSEQ multiplex PCR; TCRdb lists only in-frame clones, some missing. The profile shows a few hundred thousand clones, roughly two thirds of them singletons. Those who donated were healthy bone marrow donors. What was sequenced was PBMCs. The TCR comes from a female donor in good health and CMV-seronegative. The chain employs TRBV18 and TRBJ2-3, with a weak D call TRBD2 (6 bases). The CDR3 DNA is TGTGCCAGCTCACCATCGGGACTCCCTCTCACAGATACGCAGTATTTT. Translated, it gives CASSPSGLPLTDTQYF.